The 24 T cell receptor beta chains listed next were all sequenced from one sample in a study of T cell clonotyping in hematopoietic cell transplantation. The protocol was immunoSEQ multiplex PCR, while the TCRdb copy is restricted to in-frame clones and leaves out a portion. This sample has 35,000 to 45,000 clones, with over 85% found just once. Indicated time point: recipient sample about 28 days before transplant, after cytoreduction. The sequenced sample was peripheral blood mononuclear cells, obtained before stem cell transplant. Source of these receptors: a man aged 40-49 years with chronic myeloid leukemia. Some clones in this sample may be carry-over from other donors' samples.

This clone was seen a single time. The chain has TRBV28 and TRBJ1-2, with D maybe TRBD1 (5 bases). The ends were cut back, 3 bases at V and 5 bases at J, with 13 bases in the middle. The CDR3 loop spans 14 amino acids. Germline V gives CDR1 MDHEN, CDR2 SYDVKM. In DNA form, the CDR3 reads TGTGCCAGCAGTTTGCCGGGACTTAGTTATGGCTACACCTTC. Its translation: CASSLPGLSYGYTF.

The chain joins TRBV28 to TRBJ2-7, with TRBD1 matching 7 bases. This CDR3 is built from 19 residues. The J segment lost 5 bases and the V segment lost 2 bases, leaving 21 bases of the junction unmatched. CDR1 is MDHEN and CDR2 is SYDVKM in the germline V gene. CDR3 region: CASSLRAGGWVRTTDEQYF. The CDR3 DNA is TGTGCCAGCAGTTTAAGAGCAGGGGGTTGGGTCAGGACCACTGACGAGCAGTACTTC. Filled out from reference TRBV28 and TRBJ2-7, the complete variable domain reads DVKVTQSSRYLVKRTGEKVFLECVQDMDHENMFWYRQDPGLGLRLIYFSYDVKMKEKGDIPEGYSVSREKKERFSLILESASTNQTSMYLCASSLRAGGWVRTTDEQYFGPGTRLTVT.

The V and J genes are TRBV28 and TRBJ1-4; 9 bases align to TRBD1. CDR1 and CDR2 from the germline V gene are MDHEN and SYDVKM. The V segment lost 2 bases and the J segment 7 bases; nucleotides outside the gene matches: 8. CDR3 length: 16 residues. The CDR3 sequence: CASSLPGGTGTEKLFF. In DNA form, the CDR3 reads TGTGCCAGCAGTTTACCCGGGGGGACAGGGACTGAAAAACTGTTTTTT.

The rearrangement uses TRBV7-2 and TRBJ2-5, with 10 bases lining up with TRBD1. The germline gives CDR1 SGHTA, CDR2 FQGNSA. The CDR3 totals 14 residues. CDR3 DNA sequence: TGTGTCAACCGGGACAGGGGACATCAAGAGACCCAGTACTTC. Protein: CVNRDRGHQETQYF.

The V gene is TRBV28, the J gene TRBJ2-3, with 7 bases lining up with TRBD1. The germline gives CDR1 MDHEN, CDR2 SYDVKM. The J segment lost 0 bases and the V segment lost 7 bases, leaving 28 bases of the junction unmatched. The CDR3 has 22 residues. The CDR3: CASTHTIPGQNYYTHSTDTQYF. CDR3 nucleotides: TGTGCCAGCACCCACACCATTCCGGGACAGAATTACTACACCCATAGCACAGATACGCAGTATTTT.

The CDR3 region has the DNA TGTGCCAGCAGTTACTCGGCGGGGAGGAGCAATCAGCCCCAGCATTTT. It is translated as CASSYSAGRSNQPQHF. The rearrangement links TRBV6-5 to TRBJ1-5; D not resolved. The CDR3 totals 16 residues. Germline V gene lookup returns CDR1 MNHEY and CDR2 SVGAGI. V was clipped by 0 bases and J by 1 base, with 10 bases between them.

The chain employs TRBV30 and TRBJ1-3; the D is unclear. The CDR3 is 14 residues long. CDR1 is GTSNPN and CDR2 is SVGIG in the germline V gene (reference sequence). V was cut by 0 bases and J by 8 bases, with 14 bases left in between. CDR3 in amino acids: CAWSVGNRKDTIYF. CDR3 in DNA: TGTGCCTGGAGTGTAGGCAACAGAAAGGACACCATATATTTT. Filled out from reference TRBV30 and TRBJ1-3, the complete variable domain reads SQTIHQWPATLVQPVGSPLSLECTVEGTSNPNLYWYRQAAGRGLQLLFYSVGIGQISSEVPQNLSASRPQDRQFILSSKKLLLSDSGFYLCAWSVGNRKDTIYFGEGSWLTVV.

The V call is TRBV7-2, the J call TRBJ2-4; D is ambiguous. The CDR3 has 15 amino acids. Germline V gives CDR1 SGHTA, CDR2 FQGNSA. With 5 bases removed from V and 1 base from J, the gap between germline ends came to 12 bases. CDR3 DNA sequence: TGTGCCAGCAGCGCCCGCTGGGCGGCCAAAAACATTCAGTACTTC. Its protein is CASSARWAAKNIQYF. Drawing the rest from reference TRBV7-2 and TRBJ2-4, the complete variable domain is GAGVSQSPSNKVTEKGKDVELRCDPISGHTALYWYRQSLGQGLEFLIYFQGNSAPDKSGLPSDRFSAERTGGSVSTLTIQRTQQEDSAVYLCASSARWAAKNIQYFGAGTRLSVL.

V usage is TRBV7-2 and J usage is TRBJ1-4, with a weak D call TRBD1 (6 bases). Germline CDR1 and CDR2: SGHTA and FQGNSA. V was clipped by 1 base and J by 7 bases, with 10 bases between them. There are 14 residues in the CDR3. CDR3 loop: CASSLEGGREKLFF. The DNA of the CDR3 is TGTGCCAGCAGCTTAGAAGGGGGTCGTGAAAAACTGTTTTTT.

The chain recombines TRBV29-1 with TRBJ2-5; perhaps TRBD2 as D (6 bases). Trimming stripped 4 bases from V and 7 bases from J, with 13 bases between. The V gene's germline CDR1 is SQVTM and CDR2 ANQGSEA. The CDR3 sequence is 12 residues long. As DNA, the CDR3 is TGCAGCGTTGGAGGGACTGGGTCGACCCAGTACTTC. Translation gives CSVGGTGSTQYF.

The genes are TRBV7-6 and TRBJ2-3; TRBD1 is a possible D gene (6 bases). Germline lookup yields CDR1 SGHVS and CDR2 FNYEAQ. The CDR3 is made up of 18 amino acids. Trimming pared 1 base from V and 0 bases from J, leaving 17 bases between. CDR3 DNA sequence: TGTGCCAGCAGCTTAGGGTGGGCAGGGGCGGAAAGCACAGATACGCAGTATTTT. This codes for CASSLGWAGAESTDTQYF. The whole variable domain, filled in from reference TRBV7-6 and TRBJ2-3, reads GAGVSQSPRYKVTKRGQDVALRCDPISGHVSLYWYRQALGQGPEFLTYFNYEAQQDKSGLPNDRFSAERPEGSISTLTIQRTEQRDSAMYRCASSLGWAGAESTDTQYFGPGTRLTVL.

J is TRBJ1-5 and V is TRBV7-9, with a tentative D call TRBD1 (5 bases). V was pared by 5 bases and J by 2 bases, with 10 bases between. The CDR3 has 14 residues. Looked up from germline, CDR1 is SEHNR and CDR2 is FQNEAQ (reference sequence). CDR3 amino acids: CASSPGLGNQPQHF. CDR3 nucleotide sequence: TGTGCCAGCAGCCCAGGGTTAGGCAATCAGCCCCAGCATTTT.

CDR3 protein: CASSEALQYNEQFF. The CDR3 bases are TGTGCCAGCAGTGAAGCGCTTCAATACAATGAGCAGTTCTTC. The chain combines TRBV2 with TRBJ2-1; no clear D. This CDR3 has 14 amino acids. Between the trimmed V and J ends, which lost 0 bases and 4 bases, there was a span of 7 bases. CDR1 SNHLY and CDR2 FYNNEI come from the germline V gene.

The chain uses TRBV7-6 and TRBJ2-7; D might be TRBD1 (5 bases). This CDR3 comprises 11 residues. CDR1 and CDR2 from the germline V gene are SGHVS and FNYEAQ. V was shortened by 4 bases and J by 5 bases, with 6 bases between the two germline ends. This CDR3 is CASSSDNEQYF. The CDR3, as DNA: TGTGCCAGCAGCTCGGACAACGAGCAGTACTTC. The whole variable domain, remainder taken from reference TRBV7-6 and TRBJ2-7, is GAGVSQSPRYKVTKRGQDVALRCDPISGHVSLYWYRQALGQGPEFLTYFNYEAQQDKSGLPNDRFSAERPEGSISTLTIQRTEQRDSAMYRCASSSDNEQYFGPGTRLTVT.

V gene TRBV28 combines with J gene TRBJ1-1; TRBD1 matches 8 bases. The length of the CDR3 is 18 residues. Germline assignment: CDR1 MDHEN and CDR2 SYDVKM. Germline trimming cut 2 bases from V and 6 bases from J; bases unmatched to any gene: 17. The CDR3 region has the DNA TGTGCCAGCAGTTTACCCGAGGCAGGGGGCTCCCGGACAGCTGAAGCTTTCTTT. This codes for CASSLPEAGGSRTAEAFF. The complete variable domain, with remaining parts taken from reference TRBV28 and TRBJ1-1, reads DVKVTQSSRYLVKRTGEKVFLECVQDMDHENMFWYRQDPGLGLRLIYFSYDVKMKEKGDIPEGYSVSREKKERFSLILESASTNQTSMYLCASSLPEAGGSRTAEAFFGQGTRLTVV.

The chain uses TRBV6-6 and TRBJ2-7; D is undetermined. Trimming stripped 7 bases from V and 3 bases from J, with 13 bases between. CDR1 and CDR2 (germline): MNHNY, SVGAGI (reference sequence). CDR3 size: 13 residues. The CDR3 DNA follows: TGTGCCAGCAAGTGGTCGGCCCGCTACGAGCAGTACTTC. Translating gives CASKWSARYEQYF.

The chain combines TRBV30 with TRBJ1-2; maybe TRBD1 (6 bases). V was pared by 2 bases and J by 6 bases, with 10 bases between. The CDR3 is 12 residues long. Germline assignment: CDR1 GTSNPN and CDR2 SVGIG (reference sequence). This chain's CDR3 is CAWSNGGNGYTF. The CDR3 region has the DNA TGTGCCTGGAGTAATGGGGGCAATGGCTACACCTTC.

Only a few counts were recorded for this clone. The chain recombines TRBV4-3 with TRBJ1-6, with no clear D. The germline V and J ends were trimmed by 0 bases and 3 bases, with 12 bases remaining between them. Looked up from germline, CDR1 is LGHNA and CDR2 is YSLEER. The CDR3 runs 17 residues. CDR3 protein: CASSQDHFQFYNSPLHF. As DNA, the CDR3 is TGCGCCAGCAGCCAAGATCACTTCCAGTTCTATAATTCACCCCTCCACTTT.

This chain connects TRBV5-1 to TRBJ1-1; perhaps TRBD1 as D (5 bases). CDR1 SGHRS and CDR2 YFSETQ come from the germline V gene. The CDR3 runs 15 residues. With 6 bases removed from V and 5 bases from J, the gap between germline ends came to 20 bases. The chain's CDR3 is CASTPTPGVWTEAFF. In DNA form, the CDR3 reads TGCGCCAGCACCCCTACCCCGGGGGTTTGGACTGAAGCTTTCTTT.

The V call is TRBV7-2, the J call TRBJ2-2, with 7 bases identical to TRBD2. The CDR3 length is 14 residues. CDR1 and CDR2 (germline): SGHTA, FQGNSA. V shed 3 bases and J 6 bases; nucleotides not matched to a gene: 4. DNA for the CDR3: TGTGCCAGCAGCTTGCGTCGGGGGGCCGGGGAGCTGTTTTTT. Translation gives CASSLRRGAGELFF.

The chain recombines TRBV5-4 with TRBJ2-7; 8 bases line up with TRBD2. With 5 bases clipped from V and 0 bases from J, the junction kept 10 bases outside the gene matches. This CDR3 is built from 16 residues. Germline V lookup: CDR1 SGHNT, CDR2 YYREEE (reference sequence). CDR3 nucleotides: TGTGCCAGCAGTGTCGACGGGGGGGGGAGCTCCTACGAGCAGTACTTC. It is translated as CASSVDGGGSSYEQYF.

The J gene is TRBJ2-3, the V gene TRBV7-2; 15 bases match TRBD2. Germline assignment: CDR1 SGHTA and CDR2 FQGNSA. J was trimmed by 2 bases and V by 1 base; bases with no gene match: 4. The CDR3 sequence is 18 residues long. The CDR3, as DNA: TGTGCCAGCAGCTTAGGGGGACTAGCGGGGGGTTACACAGATACGCAGTATTTT. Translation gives CASSLGGLAGGYTDTQYF.

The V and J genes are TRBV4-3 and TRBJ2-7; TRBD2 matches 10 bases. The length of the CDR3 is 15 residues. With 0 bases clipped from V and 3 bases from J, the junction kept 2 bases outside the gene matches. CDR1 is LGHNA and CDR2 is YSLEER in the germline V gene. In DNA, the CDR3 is TGCGCCAGCAGCCAAGATTCTAGCGGGGGCTACGAGCAGTACTTC. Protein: CASSQDSSGGYEQYF.

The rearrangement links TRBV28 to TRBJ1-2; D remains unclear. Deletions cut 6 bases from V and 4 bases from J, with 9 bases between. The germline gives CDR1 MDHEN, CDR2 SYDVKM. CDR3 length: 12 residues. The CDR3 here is CASSSDIYGYTF. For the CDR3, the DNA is TGTGCCAGCAGCTCAGATATCTATGGCTACACCTTC.